This paragraph reports one T cell receptor beta chain. This entry is derived from a study of T cell changes during pregnancy in multiple sclerosis. V was trimmed by 8 bases and J by 7 bases, leaving 14 bases between them. The V gene's germline CDR1 is SNHLY and CDR2 FYNNEI. The CDR3 is 13 amino acids. The repertoire was sequenced with immunoSEQ multiplex PCR; TCRdb's copy has only in-frame clones and lacks some. This table has about 30,000 clones, about 91% appearing once. The origin of this receptor is a female donor in good health, enrolled as a control in a pregnancy study. The chain has TRBV2 and TRBJ1-4; no clear D gene. The sample in question was peripheral blood, obtained in the first trimester of pregnancy. CDR3 nucleotides: TGTGCCAGCCGAAACTGGCCAGGTGAAAAACTGTTTTTT. It is translated as CASRNWPGEKLFF.